The T cell receptor (beta chain) described here comes from a study of cytomegalovirus exposure and HLA in healthy donors. V gave up 2 bases and J gave up 1 base, with 12 bases separating them. The CDR3 extends over 15 amino acids. Germline CDR1 LNHDA, CDR2 SQIVND (reference sequence). The PCR was carried out with 60 Vbeta primers and 13 Jbeta primers. Sequencing used immunoSEQ multiplex PCR; TCRdb keeps in-frame clones, though not all of them. Here the sample spans around 150,000 clones, more than 75% being singletons. The source of this sequence is a woman between 50 and 59 years old in good health and CMV-seropositive. The sample comprised PBMCs. This chain links TRBV19 with TRBJ2-7; D possibly corresponds to TRBD1 (6 bases). CDR3 DNA: TGTGCCAGTAGTATAAGGCAGGGGCTATCCTACGAGCAGTACTTC. As protein: CASSIRQGLSYEQYF.